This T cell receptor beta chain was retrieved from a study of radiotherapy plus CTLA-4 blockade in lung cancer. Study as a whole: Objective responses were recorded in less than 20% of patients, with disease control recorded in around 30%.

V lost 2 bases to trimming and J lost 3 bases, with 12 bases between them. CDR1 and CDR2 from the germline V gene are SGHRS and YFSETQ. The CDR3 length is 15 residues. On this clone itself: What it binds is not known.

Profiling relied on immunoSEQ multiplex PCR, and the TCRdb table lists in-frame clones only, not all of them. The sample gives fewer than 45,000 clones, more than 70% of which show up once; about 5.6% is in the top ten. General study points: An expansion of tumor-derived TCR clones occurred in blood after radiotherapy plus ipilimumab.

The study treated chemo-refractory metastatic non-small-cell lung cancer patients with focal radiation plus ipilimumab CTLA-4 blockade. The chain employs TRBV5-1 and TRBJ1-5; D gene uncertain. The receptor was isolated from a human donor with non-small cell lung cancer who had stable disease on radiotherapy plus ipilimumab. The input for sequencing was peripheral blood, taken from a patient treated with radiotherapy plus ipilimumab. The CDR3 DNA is TGCGCCAGCAGCTTAGTACCAGGCGCCAATCAGCCCCAGCATTTT. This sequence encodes CASSLVPGANQPQHF.